This entry features one TCR beta chain sequence. The antigen is undetermined. This entry is derived from a study of immune cell composition in non-small cell lung cancer. Study observations and caveats: Tumour TCR-beta clonality showed no significant link to smoking pack-years. TIL tumour reactivity correlated with maximal tumour-associated clone frequency in adenocarcinoma. Lung squamous cell carcinoma tumours had significantly higher top 10 clone scores and productive clonality than lung adenocarcinoma.

Repertoires were generated with immunoSEQ multiplex PCR, while TCRdb's copy carries only in-frame clones and drops some. The sample lists over 2,500 clones, nearly 85% seen once, with more than 8% in the top ten. This CDR3 spans 14 amino acids. V trimming: 6 bases; J trimming: 5 bases; junction bases outside the gene matches: 5. Germline values: CDR1 SNHLY, CDR2 FYNNEI. Template was genomic DNA from frozen, unsorted single-cell suspensions. The clonotype originates from a human donor with non-small cell lung cancer. This rearrangement joins TRBV2 to TRBJ2-4, with 9 bases identical to TRBD2. Sequenced input: lung tumor tissue. The CDR3 region is CASRRTSVENIQYF. The CDR3 coding sequence is TGTGCCAGCAGGAGGACTAGCGTTGAAAACATTCAGTACTTC.